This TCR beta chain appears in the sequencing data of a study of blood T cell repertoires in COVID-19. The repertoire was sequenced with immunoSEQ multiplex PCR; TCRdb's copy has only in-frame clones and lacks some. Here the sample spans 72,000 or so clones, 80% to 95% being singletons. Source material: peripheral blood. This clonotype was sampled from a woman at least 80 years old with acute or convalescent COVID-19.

The CDR3 DNA is TGCGCCAGCAGCACGGGACAGGGGTTTGAAAAACTGTTTTTT. This codes for CASSTGQGFEKLFF. The chain carries TRBV5-1 and TRBJ1-4; 10 bases are a match to TRBD1. J was trimmed by 7 bases and V by 4 bases; bases with no gene match: 4. The CDR3 contains 14 residues. Germline V gene data show CDR1 as SGHRS and CDR2 as YFSETQ.